This is a list of T cell receptor beta chains from one sample in a study of T cell repertoires in cytomegalovirus infection. No antigens are known for them. One entry per CDR3 protein, called by TCRdb with MiXCR from the reads. The data hold roughly 80,000 distinct CDR3 sequences, with roughly 25% observed a single time. This specimen consisted of CD8+ T cells from cultured PBMCs, obtained from culture after CMV antigen stimulation. Receptors originate from a human donor in good health (CMV status not recorded). Some clones in this sample may be carry-over from other donors' samples. The CDR3 runs from the conserved cysteine through the conserved F or W. Each record gives: clone size, J gene, D gene, V gene, CDR3 protein, CDR3 DNA. D genes are given only for firm matches. Clone sizes are given selectively: once, few, many, or a class where the clone is expanded.

>many|TRBJ1-5|NA|TRBV7-8
CASSLDRGPSRPQHF
TGTGCCAGCAGCTTAGATCGCGGGCCTTCACGGCCCCAGCATTTT
>many|TRBJ1-5|TRBD1|TRBV6-6
CASSWVRDRGLDQPQHF
TGTGCCAGCAGTTGGGTTCGGGACAGGGGGCTCGATCAGCCCCAGCATTTT
>NA|TRBJ2-1|NA|TRBV5-8
CASSLGWTSYNEQFF
TGTGCCAGCAGCTTGGGCTGGACCTCGTACAATGAGCAGTTCTTC
>NA|TRBJ2-3|NA|TRBV5-4
CASSLAGALGGADTQYF
TGTGCCAGCAGCTTGGCAGGGGCCCTCGGGGGCGCAGATACGCAGTATTTT
>many|TRBJ2-7|TRBD1|TRBV20-1
CRTPGTGPYEQYF
TGCAGGACCCCCGGGACAGGGCCCTACGAGCAGTACTTC
>NA|TRBJ1-5|TRBD1|TRBV19
CASRQTGEASNQPQHF
TGTGCCAGTAGACAGACAGGGGAAGCTAGCAATCAGCCCCAGCATTTT
>NA|TRBJ2-1|TRBD1|TRBV6-5
CASRPGQGTDNEQFF
TGTGCCAGCAGACCGGGACAGGGGACCGACAATGAGCAGTTCTTC
>many|TRBJ2-2|NA|TRBV24-1
CATSDPRQDAANTGELFF
TGTGCCACCAGTGATCCCCGCCAGGACGCTGCGAACACCGGGGAGCTGTTTTTT
>NA|TRBJ1-2|NA|TRBV12-5
CASGLKAGDGYTF
TGTGCTAGTGGCCTGAAAGCAGGGGATGGCTACACCTTC
>NA|TRBJ2-7|NA|TRBV6-2/TRBV6-3
CASSYRSGYEQYF
TGTGCCAGCAGTTACAGGTCCGGCTACGAGCAGTACTTC
>many|TRBJ2-2|NA|TRBV7-9
CASSLGNTGELFF
TGTGCCAGCAGTCTAGGAAACACCGGGGAGCTGTTTTTT
>few|TRBJ2-7|NA|TRBV6-6
CASSPLGDEQYF
TGTGCCAGCAGTCCCCTCGGGGACGAGCAGTACTTC
>few|TRBJ2-7|TRBD2|TRBV4-2
CASSQGAGGTYEQYF
TGTGCCAGCAGCCAAGGAGCGGGGGGAACCTACGAGCAGTACTTC
>many|TRBJ1-2|NA|TRBV11-2
CASSSPRDLNRYGYTF
TGTGCCAGCAGCTCCCCGAGGGACCTCAATAGATATGGCTACACCTTC
>many|TRBJ1-3|NA|TRBV7-2
CASSLGTFVSGNTIYF
TGTGCCAGCAGCTTGGGCACATTTGTCTCTGGAAACACCATATATTTT
>once|TRBJ2-3|TRBD2|TRBV5-1
CASRGQGLAGSSTDTQYF
TGCGCCAGCAGAGGGCAGGGACTAGCGGGATCTAGCACAGATACGCAGTATTTT
>NA|TRBJ2-7|NA|TRBV6-2/TRBV6-3
CASTTGHPRNEQYF
TGTGCCAGCACCACGGGACACCCTAGGAACGAGCAGTACTTC
>NA|TRBJ2-4|NA|TRBV5-1
CASSLWGDRDSADIQYF
TGCGCCAGCAGCTTGTGGGGCGACAGGGACTCAGCGGACATTCAGTACTTC
>once|TRBJ2-3|NA|TRBV3-1
CASSQMRSETQYF
TGTGCCAGCAGCCAAATGCGTAGCGAGACCCAGTATTTT
>many|TRBJ1-5|NA|TRBV5-1
CASSYGGSNQPQHF
TGCGCCAGCAGCTACGGGGGTTCCAATCAGCCCCAGCATTTT
>NA|TRBJ2-2|NA|TRBV4-3
CASSQDGTGAGELFF
TGCGCCAGCAGCCAAGATGGGACCGGTGCCGGGGAGCTGTTTTTT
>NA|TRBJ1-1|NA|TRBV5-6
CASSHAGVWETEAFF
TGTGCCAGCAGTCATGCAGGGGTTTGGGAGACTGAAGCTTTCTTT
>NA|TRBJ1-1|NA|TRBV11-2
CASSLSQNRENTEAFF
TGTGCCAGCAGCTTATCCCAGAACAGGGAGAACACTGAAGCTTTCTTT
>NA|TRBJ1-6|NA|TRBV7-9
CASSPPGGMESPLHF
TGTGCCAGCAGCCCCCCGGGGGGGATGGAGTCACCCCTCCACTTT
>NA|TRBJ2-3|TRBD2|TRBV9
CASSDSGGRDTQYF
TGTGCCAGCAGCGATAGCGGGGGACGGGATACGCAGTATTTT